This T cell receptor (beta chain) was profiled in a study of OX40 agonist ivuxolimab in advanced cancers. Study-wide background: Of the participants, approximately 44% had some prior anti-PD-1, anti-PD-L1 or anti-CTLA-4 therapy, which was allowed.

The V end lost 3 bases, the J end lost 5 bases, and 17 bases lay between the germline ends. The CDR3 has 15 residues. Looked up from germline, CDR1 is MGHRA and CDR2 is YSYEKL. For this clone: Its antigen is not identified.

Study conclusions and caveats: The antigen specificity of the peripheral T cells (those that were expanded) was not determined. Near-lowest levels of clonal expansion characterized partial responders at 0.1-3.0 mg/kg.

Libraries were prepared by immunoSEQ multiplex PCR; TCRdb keeps only in-frame clonotypes and omits some of them. The profile shows more than 40,000 clones, 75% to 95% of them singletons. The chain has TRBV4-1 and TRBJ2-7, with D tentatively TRBD1 or TRBD2 (5 bases each). The clonotype was recovered from an adult with an advanced solid tumor such as melanoma, head and neck, liver or kidney cancer. The material was CD4+ or CD8+ T cells sorted from blood, obtained in a trial of the OX40 agonist ivuxolimab. In DNA form, the CDR3 reads TGCGCCAGCAGCCAGCTTGGGACCGCGGCGGACGAGCAGTACTTC. Translated, it gives CASSQLGTAADEQYF.